This T cell receptor beta chain comes out of a study of response to subunit inactivated influenza vaccine. TCRdb re-called the RT-PCR reads with MiXCR, one entry per CDR3 protein. The sample consists of approximately 700,000 distinct CDR3 sequences, approximately 13% of them appearing once. J was trimmed by 0 bases and V by 6 bases; bases with no gene match: 12. Germline V gene data show CDR1 as MDHEN and CDR2 as SYDVKM. The CDR3 runs 17 residues. This chain links TRBV28 with TRBJ2-5; 8 nucleotides line up with TRBD1. The specimen comprised PBMCs from blood, sampled around 14 days before vaccination. The TCR sequence derives from a man aged 50 or older who received an inactivated influenza vaccine. The DNA for the CDR3 is TGTGCCAGCAGCCGTTGGGAAGACAGGGGAAACCAAGAGACCCAGTACTTC. Its translation: CASSRWEDRGNQETQYF.